This entry concerns a single T cell receptor (beta chain). Antigen specificity is unknown. Time point specified: persistent/refractory GD, antithyroid drugs over 5 years with positive TRAb. Scientists built the TCR library using RNA that was extracted from PBMCs. Patients all came to the study from an endocrinology department in Xi'an, China. Deletions cut 0 bases from V and 3 bases from J, with 10 bases between. There are 14 residues in the CDR3. Germline assignment: CDR1 SGHKS and CDR2 YYEKEE (reference sequence). This sample was included in a study of regulatory T cells in long-lasting Graves disease. Study-level background: The study counted Graves' disease as persistent given over 5 years of antithyroid drugs and positive TSH receptor antibodies. Findings and limits, study-wide: Segments TRBV28, TRBJ1-2 and TRBJ2-5 showed preferential usage in persistent disease.

Building the TCR beta libraries relied on iRepertoire HTBI primers, and CDR3 regions underwent Arm-PCR. TCRdb re-called the multiplex PCR reads with MiXCR, one entry per CDR3 protein. The sample has 300,000 to 500,000 distinct CDR3 sequences, roughly 20% seen once. The sequence was obtained from a female donor with Graves disease. This sample comprised peripheral blood mononuclear cells (PBMCs), obtained when the disease was refractory, from a patient treated with antithyroid drugs. J is TRBJ2-7 and V is TRBV5-5, with a possible D match to TRBD2 (6 bases). CDR3 in amino acids: CASSLAVGGYEQYF. The CDR3 DNA reads as TGTGCCAGCAGCTTGGCGGTGGGGGGCTACGAGCAGTACTTC.